The rows below give T cell receptor beta chains drawn from one sample of a study of blood T cell repertoires in COVID-19. This table comes from immunoSEQ multiplex PCR, and its TCRdb copy is limited to in-frame clones, with some not included. The repertoire holds some 100,000 clones, with approximately 91% as singletons. The sample comprised peripheral blood. The source is a woman between 65 and 79 years old with acute or convalescent COVID-19. CDR3s include the opening cysteine and the closing phenylalanine or tryptophan. The order of the fields is V gene, CDR3 protein.

V gene: TRBV19
CDR3 protein: CASSYRDRGGEKLFF

V gene: TRBV3-1/TRBV3-2
CDR3 protein: CASSQPGQEKLFF

V gene: TRBV18
CDR3 protein: CASSPSGDRPGYGYTF

V gene: TRBV24-1
CDR3 protein: CATSDARVETQYF

V gene: TRBV25-1
CDR3 protein: CASSGTGTSAFF

V gene: TRBV19
CDR3 protein: CASRTSGGRLETQYF

V gene: TRBV5-4
CDR3 protein: CASSFATGGGSYEQYF

V gene: TRBV19
CDR3 protein: CASSIGMAGGNEQFF

V gene: TRBV18
CDR3 protein: CASSPSDRDNEKLFF

V gene: TRBV7-9
CDR3 protein: CASSLARTGRDGEAFF

V gene: TRBV6-4
CDR3 protein: CASSDGQGINTGELFF

V gene: TRBV10-1
CDR3 protein: CASSRGGAEQYF

V gene: TRBV5-1
CDR3 protein: CASSLLAGDGHEQFF

V gene: TRBV5-4
CDR3 protein: CATREGLQDLNTEAFF

V gene: TRBV5-6
CDR3 protein: CASSPGIFGHSPLHF

V gene: TRBV28
CDR3 protein: CASRTGRGINTEAFF